This T cell receptor (beta chain) was identified in a study of T cells after yellow fever vaccination. The study, taken as a whole, reports: Abundant clonotypes (contaminants from the bulk population) could be present in FACS-sorted repertoires.

This clonotype was seen many times. Antigen unknown. This CDR3 region has 13 residues. The V end was cut by 2 bases, the J end by 3 bases, with 8 bases between. The germline V gene encodes CDR1 SGHRS and CDR2 YFSETQ. UMIs and a universal primer site were added when TCR cDNA was made by 5'RACE template switching. TCRdb re-derived calls from the 5' RACE reads in MiXCR, one entry per CDR3 protein. This table has some 320,000 distinct CDR3 sequences, approximately 4% appearing once. J is TRBJ1-1 and V is TRBV5-1; D gene unclear. This receptor was identified in a young man who received the YFV17D yellow fever vaccine. Specimen: PBMCs, collected 15 days after the yellow fever booster vaccination. The chain's CDR3 is CASSFSEDTEAFF. For the CDR3, the DNA is TGCGCCAGCAGCTTCTCGGAAGACACTGAAGCTTTCTTT.